These 25 T cell receptor beta chains originate from one sample sequenced in a study of post-analysis software for immune sequencing data. Study-wide results and caveats: Five or six TRBV segments, TRBV5-6, TRBV5-1 and TRBV20-1 among them, were found more frequent in patients than controls.

The TCR beta cDNA libraries contained unique molecular identifiers. Each CDR3 protein is one row after TCRdb ran MiXCR on the PCR reads. In the table there are fewer than 700,000 distinct CDR3 sequences, 44% of which are singletons. Their antigen targets remain unknown. The sequencing input was blood. The receptor source for this set is a girl aged 10 to 17 with multiple sclerosis.

This clonotype was found a few times. The chain has TRBV7-2 and TRBJ2-7, with TRBD2 identical over 7 bases. J gave up 7 bases and V 1 base, and 7 bases lay outside the gene matches. Germline V lookup: CDR1 SGHTA, CDR2 FQGNSA. This CDR3 contains 14 residues. The DNA for the CDR3 is TGTGCCAGCAGCTTAGACCTAGCGGATGAAGAGCAGTACTTC. Its protein is CASSLDLADEEQYF.

This clonotype was seen more than once but under ten times. The chain recombines TRBV6-1 with TRBJ2-7; no clear D gene. Trimming left V 3 bases short and J 4 bases short, with 16 bases between. Germline lookup yields CDR1 MNHNS and CDR2 SASEGT. CDR3 length: 15 amino acids. CDR3 residues: CASSEPRQRPYEQYF. DNA of the CDR3: TGTGCCAGCAGTGAGCCGCGGCAGAGACCTTACGAGCAGTACTTC.

V and J are TRBV6-1 and TRBJ2-1; D is unclear. CDR1 is MNHNS, CDR2 SASEGT, per germline. This CDR3 is built from 11 residues. V dropped 7 bases and J dropped 9 bases, with 10 bases sitting between them. CDR3 in DNA: TGTGCCAGCATGGACGCGAGTGAGCAGTTCTTC. Translation gives CASMDASEQFF.

The chain is built from TRBV12-3 or TRBV12-4 and TRBJ1-1; D unresolved. The CDR3 runs 14 residues. Trimming cost V 2 bases and J 0 bases, with 7 bases left between them. The CDR3 reads CASSLRSLNTEAFF. The CDR3 DNA reads TGTGCCAGCAGTTTAAGGAGCCTGAACACTGAAGCTTTCTTT.

As for this clonotype: This CDR3 fails to terminate in the conserved phenylalanine or tryptophan, so it likely reflects a read error. The chain recombines TRBV6-1 with TRBJ2-5, with 9 bases lining up with TRBD1. The V gene end was trimmed by 6 bases and the J gene end by 5 bases; junction bases not matched to a gene: 10. This CDR3 is 15 amino acids long. Germline CDR1 is MNHNS and CDR2 is SASEGT. For the CDR3, the DNA is TGTGCCAGCAGCGCGGGACAGGGAGTGGGGGAGACCCAGTACGTC. It yields the protein CASSAGQGVGETQYV.

J is TRBJ1-2 and V is TRBV20-1; TRBD1 is a possible D gene (5 bases). Germline lookup yields CDR1 DFQATT and CDR2 SNEGSKA (reference sequence). V was clipped by 6 bases and J by 8 bases, with 16 bases between them. The CDR3 has 12 residues. This CDR3 is CSAIGPGNGYTF. The CDR3 DNA reads TGCAGTGCCATTGGGCCAGGGAACGGCTACACCTTC.

The sample holds a few counts of this clonotype. The genes are TRBV6-6 and TRBJ2-5, with 10 bases lining up with TRBD1. The CDR3 has 15 residues. In germline, CDR1 is MNHNY, CDR2 SVGAGI (reference sequence). V shed 2 bases, J shed 5 bases, and the junction held 5 bases outside the gene matches. CDR3 loop: CASSYGQGVRETQYF. Written as DNA, the CDR3 is TGTGCCAGCAGTTACGGACAGGGGGTGCGGGAGACCCAGTACTTC.

This clonotype was counted between two and nine times. This chain uses TRBV12-3 or TRBV12-4 with TRBJ2-3; D may be TRBD1 (5 bases). The germline V and J ends were trimmed by 3 bases and 1 base, with 11 bases remaining between them. CDR3 length: 15 amino acids. This chain's CDR3 is CASSLGRLRTDTQYF. The CDR3, as DNA: TGTGCCAGCAGTTTGGGGCGACTCCGCACAGATACGCAGTATTTT.

The chain has TRBV20-1 and TRBJ1-2; D might be TRBD1 (5 bases). The germline V gene has CDR1 DFQATT and CDR2 SNEGSKA (reference sequence). V lost 7 bases and J lost 2, with 11 bases in between. The CDR3 has 12 amino acids. The CDR3 protein is CSVYRGNYGYTF. In nucleotides, the CDR3 is TGCAGTGTATATAGGGGAAACTATGGCTACACCTTC.

The chain carries TRBV9 and TRBJ2-3, with a weak D call TRBD2 (5 bases). The germline gives CDR1 SGDLS, CDR2 YYNGEE. This CDR3 has 16 amino acids. V shed 0 bases and J shed 0 bases, with 11 bases lying between them. The chain's CDR3 is CASSVVPSSSTDTQYF. The CDR3 DNA reads TGTGCCAGCAGCGTAGTCCCTAGCAGTAGCACAGATACGCAGTATTTT.

There are a few counts of this clonotype. This chain joins TRBV5-1 and TRBJ2-3, with unresolved D. This CDR3 spans 13 amino acids. V dropped 1 base and J dropped 3 bases, with 6 bases sitting between them. Germline V gene data show CDR1 as SGHRS and CDR2 as YFSETQ. CDR3 amino acids: CASSLYRTDTQYF. DNA of the CDR3: TGCGCCAGCAGCTTGTATCGAACAGATACGCAGTATTTT.

V and J are TRBV29-1 and TRBJ2-6, with D unresolved. V was trimmed by 5 bases and J by 4 bases, leaving 12 bases between them. The germline gives CDR1 SQVTM, CDR2 ANQGSEA. There are 14 residues in the CDR3. The CDR3 here is CSVFMGAGANVLTF. In nucleotides, the CDR3 is TGCAGCGTTTTTATGGGCGCCGGGGCCAACGTCCTGACTTTC.

The chain uses TRBV7-9 and TRBJ1-4, with TRBD1 matching 9 bases. This CDR3 has 14 amino acids. CDR1 is SEHNR and CDR2 is FQNEAQ in the germline V gene (reference sequence). V gave up 10 bases and J gave up 6 bases; unmatched junction bases: 9. The CDR3 spells CAIPNRGRDEKLFF. CDR3 DNA sequence: TGTGCCATACCAAACAGGGGGCGAGATGAAAAACTGTTTTTT.

This sequence joins TRBV12-3 or TRBV12-4 and TRBJ2-1; no definite D call. The CDR3 extends over 12 amino acids. The V end lost 6 bases, the J end lost 7 bases, and 10 bases lay between the germline ends. The CDR3 bases are TGTGCCAGCAGCCCAATAAAGAATGAGCAGTTCTTC. Translated, it gives CASSPIKNEQFF.

This clonotype was counted between two and nine times. The rearrangement uses TRBV12-5 and TRBJ1-1, with D tentatively TRBD1 (5 bases). V shed 0 bases and J shed 4 bases, with 21 bases lying between them. The CDR3 contains 18 residues. Per the germline V gene, CDR1 is LGHNT and CDR2 is FRNRAP. This CDR3 is CASGLVPYRMGRRTEAFF. The CDR3 bases are TGTGCTAGTGGTTTGGTCCCCTACCGGATGGGGCGACGCACTGAAGCTTTCTTT. Full variable domain (remainder filled in from reference TRBV12-5 and TRBJ1-1): DARVTQTPRHKVTEMGQEVTMRCQPILGHNTVFWYRQTMMQGLELLAYFRNRAPLDDSGMPKDRFSAEMPDATLATLKIQPSEPRDSAVYFCASGLVPYRMGRRTEAFFGQGTRLTVV.

This chain links TRBV3-1 with TRBJ2-7; D not certain. Germline V CDR1 and CDR2: LGHDT, YNNKEL (reference sequence). The CDR3 has 15 amino acids. Trimming cost V 5 bases and J 4 bases, with 18 bases left between them. CDR3 protein: CASSWTTGSGYEQYF. The DNA of the CDR3 is TGTGCCAGCAGCTGGACGACCGGCTCTGGGTACGAGCAGTACTTC.

This rearrangement joins TRBV20-1 to TRBJ2-3; 16 bases agree with TRBD2. J gave up 7 bases and V 5 bases, and 9 bases lay outside the gene matches. Germline loops: CDR1 DFQATT, CDR2 SNEGSKA (reference sequence). CDR3 size: 16 residues. The CDR3 reads CSAGGTSGRALNTQYF. As DNA, the CDR3 is TGCAGTGCTGGGGGGACTAGCGGGAGGGCCCTCAATACGCAGTATTTT.

The table lists this clonotype with a count of one. V is TRBV21-1 and J is TRBJ2-3; the D call TRBD1 from the table was never checked on the DNA. TRBV21-1 is shown as a pseudogene. This CDR3 is built from 15 residues. CDR3 coding DNA: TGTGCCAGCAGCAAAAGCTGGGGCGGCACAGATACGCAGTATTTT. Amino acid sequence: CASSKSWGGTDTQYF.

This clonotype has a handful of counts. The V and J genes are TRBV10-3 and TRBJ2-7; weak D call: TRBD1 (5 bases). This CDR3 comprises 14 residues. Germline V gene lookup returns CDR1 ENHRY and CDR2 SYGVKD. Between the trimmed V and J ends, which lost 4 bases and 7 bases, there was a span of 17 bases. CDR3 loop: CAISVSGSPAEQYF. The DNA of the CDR3 is TGTGCCATCAGTGTCTCAGGGTCCCCCGCGGAGCAGTACTTC.

The chain carries TRBV6-6 and TRBJ2-5; possibly TRBD1 or TRBD2 for D (5 bases each). This CDR3 comprises 14 residues. Germline V gene lookup returns CDR1 MNHNY and CDR2 SVGAGI (reference sequence). V lost 5 bases and J lost 4, with 14 bases in between. The DNA for the CDR3 is TGTGCCAGCAGTCTACTAGGGGTTGGAGAGACCCAGTACTTC. It specifies CASSLLGVGETQYF.

The J gene is TRBJ2-1, the V gene TRBV12-3 or TRBV12-4; D is perhaps TRBD1 (6 bases). V lost 5 bases and J 0 bases, leaving 14 bases between the germline ends. CDR3 length: 16 residues. This CDR3 is CASSKHVDSSYNEQFF. For the CDR3, the DNA is TGTGCCAGCAGTAAACATGTGGACAGCTCCTACAATGAGCAGTTCTTC.

The rearrangement uses TRBV12-3 or TRBV12-4 and TRBJ2-1; D unclear. The CDR3 has 12 amino acids. V lost 3 bases and J lost 10, with 10 bases in between. CDR3 amino acids: CASSLMSYEQFF. CDR3 sequence (DNA): TGTGCCAGCAGTTTGATGTCCTACGAGCAGTTCTTC.

The sample holds many counts of this clonotype. J is TRBJ1-2 and V is TRBV3-1; no definite D call. This CDR3 comprises 15 residues. The V and J ends lost 1 base and 2 bases respectively, with 11 bases between them. CDR1 is LGHDT, CDR2 YNNKEL, per germline (reference sequence). Written as DNA, the CDR3 is TGTGCCAGCAGCCAAGTTGAGGGCTCCAACTATGGCTACACCTTC. This gives the protein CASSQVEGSNYGYTF.

Regarding this clonotype: An end of the junction does not agree with germline; a read error may underlie this. The V call is TRBV9, the J call TRBJ2-3, with 13 bases that match TRBD2. The CDR3 covers 19 residues. Germline V CDR1 and CDR2: SGDLS, YYNGEE. The CDR3, as DNA: TGTGCCGGCAGCGGACGACTAGCGGGGGGCCAACTGAGCACAGATACGCAGTATTTT. Encoded protein: CAGSGRLAGGQLSTDTQYF.

V usage is TRBV29-1 and J usage is TRBJ2-1; TRBD2 matches 11 bases. Trimming took 4 bases from V and 4 from J; bases not matched to a gene: 15. Germline CDR1 reads SQVTM; CDR2 reads ANQGSEA. This CDR3 comprises 18 residues. The chain's CDR3 is CSVVLSLTSGTPYNEQFF. In DNA form, the CDR3 reads TGCAGCGTTGTGCTGTCTCTGACTAGCGGGACCCCTTACAATGAGCAGTTCTTC.